The TCR beta chain under discussion was sequenced for a study of T cell responses to AZD1222 COVID-19 vaccine. Of note for this clone: Its matching antigen is unknown.

Some clones are missing from TCRdb's copy, which holds only in-frame ones; the method was immunoSEQ multiplex PCR. The sample holds 110,000 to 150,000 clones, approximately 94% seen once. With 6 bases clipped from V and 2 bases from J, the junction kept 7 bases outside the gene matches. CDR1 LNHDA and CDR2 SQIVND come from the germline V gene (reference sequence). CDR3 size: 14 residues. Whole-study results and caveats: Baseline serology detected seropositivity in only 5 or 6 AZD1222 recipients. Females made up more of the donors, who were largely white British, and clonal diversity may have come out too low.

The chain uses TRBV19 and TRBJ2-7, with 7 bases that match TRBD1. This material consisted of peripheral blood, taken on day 0 of AZD1222 vaccination. This clonotype was obtained from an adult in good health. The CDR3 region is CASRDRQGPYEQYF. The CDR3 DNA is TGTGCCAGTAGGGACCGACAGGGCCCCTACGAGCAGTACTTC.